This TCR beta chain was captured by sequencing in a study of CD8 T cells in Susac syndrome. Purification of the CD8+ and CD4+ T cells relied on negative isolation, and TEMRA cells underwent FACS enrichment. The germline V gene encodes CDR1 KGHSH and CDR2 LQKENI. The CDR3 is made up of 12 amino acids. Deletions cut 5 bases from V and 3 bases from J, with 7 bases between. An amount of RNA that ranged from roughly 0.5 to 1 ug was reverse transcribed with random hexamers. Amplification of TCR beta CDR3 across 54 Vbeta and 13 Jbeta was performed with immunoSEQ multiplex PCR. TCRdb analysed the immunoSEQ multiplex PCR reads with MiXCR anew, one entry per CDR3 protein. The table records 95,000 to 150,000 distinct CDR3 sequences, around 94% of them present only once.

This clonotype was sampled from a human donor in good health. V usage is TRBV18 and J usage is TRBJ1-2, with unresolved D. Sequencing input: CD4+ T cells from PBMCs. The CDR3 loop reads CASSSQDYGYTF. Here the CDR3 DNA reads TGTGCCAGCTCATCACAAGACTATGGCTACACCTTC.